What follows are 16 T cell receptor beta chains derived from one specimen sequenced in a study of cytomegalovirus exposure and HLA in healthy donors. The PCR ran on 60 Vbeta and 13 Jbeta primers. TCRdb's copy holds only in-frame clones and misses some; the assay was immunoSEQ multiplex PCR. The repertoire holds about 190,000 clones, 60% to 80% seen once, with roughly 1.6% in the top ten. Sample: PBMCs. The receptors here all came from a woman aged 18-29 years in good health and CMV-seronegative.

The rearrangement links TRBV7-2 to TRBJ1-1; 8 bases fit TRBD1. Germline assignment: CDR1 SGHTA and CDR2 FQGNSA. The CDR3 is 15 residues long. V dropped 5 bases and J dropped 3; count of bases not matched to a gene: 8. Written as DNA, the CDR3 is TGTGCCAGCAGCGTCAGGACAGGGTATGACACTGAAGCTTTCTTT. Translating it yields CASSVRTGYDTEAFF.

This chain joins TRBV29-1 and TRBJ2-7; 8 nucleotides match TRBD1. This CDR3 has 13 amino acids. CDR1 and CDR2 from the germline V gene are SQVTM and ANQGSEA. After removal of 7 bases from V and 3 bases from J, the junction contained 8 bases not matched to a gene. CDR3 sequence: CSAVAGGLYEQYF. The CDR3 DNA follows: TGCAGCGCCGTTGCAGGGGGCCTCTACGAGCAGTACTTC.

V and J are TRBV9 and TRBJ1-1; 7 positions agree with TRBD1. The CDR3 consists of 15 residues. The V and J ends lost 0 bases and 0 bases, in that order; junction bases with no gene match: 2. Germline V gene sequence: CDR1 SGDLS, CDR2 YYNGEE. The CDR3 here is CASSVVTGVNTEAFF. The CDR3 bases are TGTGCCAGCAGCGTAGTTACAGGGGTGAACACTGAAGCTTTCTTT.

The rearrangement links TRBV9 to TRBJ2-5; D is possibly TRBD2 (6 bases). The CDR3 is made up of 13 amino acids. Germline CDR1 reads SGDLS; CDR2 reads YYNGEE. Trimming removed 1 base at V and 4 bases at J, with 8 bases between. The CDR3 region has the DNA TGTGCCAGCAGCGTACAGGAGGGAGAGACCCAGTACTTC. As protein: CASSVQEGETQYF.

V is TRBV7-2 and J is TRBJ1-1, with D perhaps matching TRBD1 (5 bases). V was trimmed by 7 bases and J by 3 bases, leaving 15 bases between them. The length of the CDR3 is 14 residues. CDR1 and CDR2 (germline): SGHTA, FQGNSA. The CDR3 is CASTVQGGYTEAFF. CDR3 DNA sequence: TGTGCCAGCACAGTTCAGGGAGGGTACACTGAAGCTTTCTTT.

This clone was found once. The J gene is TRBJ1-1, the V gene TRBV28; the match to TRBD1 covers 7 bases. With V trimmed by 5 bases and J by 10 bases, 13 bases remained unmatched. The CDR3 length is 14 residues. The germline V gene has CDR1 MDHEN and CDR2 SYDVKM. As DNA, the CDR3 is TGTGCCAGCAGTGTCGACAGGGCCCAAGTAGGAGCTTTCTTT. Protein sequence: CASSVDRAQVGAFF.

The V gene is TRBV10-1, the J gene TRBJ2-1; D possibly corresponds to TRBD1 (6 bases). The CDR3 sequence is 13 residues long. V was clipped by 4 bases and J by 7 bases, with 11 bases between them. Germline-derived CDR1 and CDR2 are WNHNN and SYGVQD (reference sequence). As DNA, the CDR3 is TGCGCCAGCAGTGCACAGGGCGGGAATGAGCAGTTCTTC. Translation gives CASSAQGGNEQFF.

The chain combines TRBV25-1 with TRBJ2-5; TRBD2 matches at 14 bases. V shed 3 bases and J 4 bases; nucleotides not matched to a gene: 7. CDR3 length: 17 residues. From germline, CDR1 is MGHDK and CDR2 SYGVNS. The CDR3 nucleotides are TGTGCCAGCAGTGATCCGGGACTAGCGGGAGTAGGAGAGACCCAGTACTTC. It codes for CASSDPGLAGVGETQYF.

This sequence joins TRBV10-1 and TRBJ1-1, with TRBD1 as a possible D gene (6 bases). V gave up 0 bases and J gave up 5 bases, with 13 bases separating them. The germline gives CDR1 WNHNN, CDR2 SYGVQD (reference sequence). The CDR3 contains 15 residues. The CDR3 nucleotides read TGCGCCAGCAGTGAGTCTCGAGGGGGTAGTACTGAAGCTTTCTTT. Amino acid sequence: CASSESRGGSTEAFF.

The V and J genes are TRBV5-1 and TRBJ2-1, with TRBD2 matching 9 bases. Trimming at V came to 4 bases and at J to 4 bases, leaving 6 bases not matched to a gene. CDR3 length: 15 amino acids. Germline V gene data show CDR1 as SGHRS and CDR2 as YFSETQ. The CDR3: CASSVGTSSYNEQFF. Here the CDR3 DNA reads TGCGCCAGCAGCGTCGGGACTAGCAGTTACAATGAGCAGTTCTTC.

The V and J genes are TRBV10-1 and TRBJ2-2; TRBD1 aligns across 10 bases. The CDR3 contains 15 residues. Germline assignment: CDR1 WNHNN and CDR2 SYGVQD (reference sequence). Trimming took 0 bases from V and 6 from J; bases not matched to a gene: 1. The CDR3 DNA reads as TGCGCCAGCAGTGAGTCGGGACAGGGGTCCGGGGAGCTGTTTTTT. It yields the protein CASSESGQGSGELFF.

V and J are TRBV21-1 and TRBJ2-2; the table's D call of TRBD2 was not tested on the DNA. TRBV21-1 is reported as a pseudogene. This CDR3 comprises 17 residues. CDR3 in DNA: TGTGCCAGCAGCAAAGCTGGCGGGGGGGTTGACACCGGGGAGCTGTTTTTT. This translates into CASSKAGGGVDTGELFF.

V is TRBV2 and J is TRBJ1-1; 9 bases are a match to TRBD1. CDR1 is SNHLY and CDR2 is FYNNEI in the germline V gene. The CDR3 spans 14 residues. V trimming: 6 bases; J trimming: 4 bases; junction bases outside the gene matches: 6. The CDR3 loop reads CASRKGQGVTEAFF. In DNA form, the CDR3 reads TGTGCCAGCAGAAAGGGACAGGGAGTCACTGAAGCTTTCTTT. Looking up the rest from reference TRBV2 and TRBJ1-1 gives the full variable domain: EPEVTQTPSHQVTQMGQEVILRCVPISNHLYFYWYRQILGQKVEFLVSFYNNEISEKSEIFDDQFSVERPDGSNFTLKIRSTKLEDSAMYFCASRKGQGVTEAFFGQGTRLTVV.

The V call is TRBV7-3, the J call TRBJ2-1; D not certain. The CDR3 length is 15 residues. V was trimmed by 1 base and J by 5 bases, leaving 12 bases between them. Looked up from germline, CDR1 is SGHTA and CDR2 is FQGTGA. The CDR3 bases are TGTGCCAGCAGCTTAAGGGCAAACCCTAACAATGAGCAGTTCTTC. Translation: CASSLRANPNNEQFF.

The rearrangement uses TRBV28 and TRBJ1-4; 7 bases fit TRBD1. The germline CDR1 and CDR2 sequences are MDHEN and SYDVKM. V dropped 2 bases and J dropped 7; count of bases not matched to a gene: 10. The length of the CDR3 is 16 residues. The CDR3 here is CASSLPLGQESEKLFF. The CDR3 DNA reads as TGTGCCAGCAGTTTACCCCTAGGACAGGAAAGTGAAAAACTGTTTTTT.

The CDR3 region has the DNA TGTGCCAGCAGTTACTCAATGACAAGGGGAAACGAGCAGTACTTC. It encodes CASSYSMTRGNEQYF. The gene calls are TRBV6-6 and TRBJ2-7, with D possibly matching TRBD1 (5 bases). Germline V lookup: CDR1 MNHNY, CDR2 SVGAGI (reference sequence). Trimming took 0 bases from V and 5 from J, leaving 14 bases between them. The CDR3 is made up of 15 amino acids.